A selection of T cell receptor beta chains follows, all from one sample in a study of blood T cell repertoires in COVID-19. The data were produced by immunoSEQ multiplex PCR, yet TCRdb's version contains in-frame clones alone and is incomplete. The sample contains some 270,000 clones, roughly 82% of which appear only once. Sequencing was carried out using peripheral blood. The receptors come from an elderly woman with COVID-19, enrolled during active disease. CDR3s include the opening cysteine and the closing phenylalanine or tryptophan. Fields, in order: clone size, V gene, D gene, J gene, CDR3 DNA, CDR3 protein. D genes are given only for firm matches. Where a row states a size, it is once, few, many or the class of an expanded clone; other rows omit it.

clone_size: .
v_call: TRBV6-2/TRBV6-3
d_call: TRBD2
j_call: TRBJ2-5
cdr3_nt: TGTGCCAGCAGCCCTCGGCGGGGGGGCGGGGCCGGTGAGACCCAGTACTTC
cdr3_aa: CASSPRRGGGAGETQYF

clone_size: .
v_call: TRBV6-5
d_call: .
j_call: TRBJ1-5
cdr3_nt: TGTGCCAGCAGTTACTCAGGGGTTTCCTTAAATCAGCCCCAGCATTTT
cdr3_aa: CASSYSGVSLNQPQHF

clone_size: .
v_call: TRBV5-1
d_call: .
j_call: TRBJ1-6
cdr3_nt: TGCGCCAGCAGCTTGGGGCCCTTCTCACCCCTCCACTTT
cdr3_aa: CASSLGPFSPLHF

clone_size: .
v_call: TRBV6-6
d_call: .
j_call: TRBJ1-6
cdr3_nt: TGTGCCAGCAGCGAGCCCGGGGATTCACCCCTCCACTTT
cdr3_aa: CASSEPGDSPLHF

clone_size: .
v_call: TRBV5-1
d_call: .
j_call: TRBJ2-2
cdr3_nt: TGCGCCAGCAGCTTACCGACGGGCACCGGGGAGCTGTTTTTT
cdr3_aa: CASSLPTGTGELFF

clone_size: .
v_call: TRBV28
d_call: .
j_call: TRBJ1-3
cdr3_nt: TGTGCCAGCAGTTTACAGGGGGGAAACACCATATATTTT
cdr3_aa: CASSLQGGNTIYF

clone_size: .
v_call: TRBV7-2
d_call: .
j_call: TRBJ1-5
cdr3_nt: TGTGCCAGCACCTCCTGGGGGGGAGTCCAGCATTTT
cdr3_aa: CASTSWGGVQHF

clone_size: .
v_call: TRBV5-4
d_call: TRBD1
j_call: TRBJ1-1
cdr3_nt: TGTGCCAGCAGCGCGGACAGGGGGACCGGTAGCACTGAAGCTTTCTTT
cdr3_aa: CASSADRGTGSTEAFF

clone_size: .
v_call: TRBV29-1
d_call: .
j_call: TRBJ1-2
cdr3_nt: TGCAGCGTTGTCGGACTCTCTGACTCTAACTATGGCTACACCTTC
cdr3_aa: CSVVGLSDSNYGYTF

clone_size: .
v_call: TRBV3-1/TRBV3-2
d_call: TRBD1
j_call: TRBJ1-1
cdr3_nt: TGTGCCAGCAGCCGATCCGGGACAGGGACTGAAGCTTTCTTT
cdr3_aa: CASSRSGTGTEAFF

clone_size: .
v_call: TRBV6-2/TRBV6-3
d_call: TRBD1
j_call: TRBJ2-2
cdr3_nt: TGTGCCAGCAGTGGACAGGGAGACACCGGGGAGCTGTTTTTT
cdr3_aa: CASSGQGDTGELFF

clone_size: .
v_call: TRBV28
d_call: .
j_call: TRBJ2-7
cdr3_nt: TGTGCCAGCAGTTTAGAGGCGGGTTCCTACGAGCAGTACTTC
cdr3_aa: CASSLEAGSYEQYF

clone_size: .
v_call: TRBV7-9
d_call: TRBD1
j_call: TRBJ1-4
cdr3_nt: TGTGCCAGCAGCCTTGGACAGGGCCAAGGGGAAAAACTGTTTTTT
cdr3_aa: CASSLGQGQGEKLFF

clone_size: once
v_call: TRBV6-6
d_call: TRBD1
j_call: TRBJ1-2
cdr3_nt: TGTGCCAGCAGTTATTCCGACAGGGAGGTGGCCTATGGCTACACCTTC
cdr3_aa: CASSYSDREVAYGYTF

clone_size: few
v_call: TRBV2
d_call: TRBD1
j_call: TRBJ1-5
cdr3_nt: TGTGCCAGCCTGGGGGGGACAGGAGGCAATCAGCCCCAGCATTTT
cdr3_aa: CASLGGTGGNQPQHF

clone_size: once
v_call: TRBV6-5
d_call: .
j_call: TRBJ1-1
cdr3_nt: TGTGCCAGCAGCCCCAGGAGGGCTGAAGCTTTCTTT
cdr3_aa: CASSPRRAEAFF

clone_size: .
v_call: TRBV10-1
d_call: TRBD1
j_call: TRBJ1-6
cdr3_nt: TGCGCCAGCAGTGGAGGGACAGGGTCTTCACCCCTCCACTTT
cdr3_aa: CASSGGTGSSPLHF

clone_size: once
v_call: TRBV2
d_call: .
j_call: TRBJ1-5
cdr3_nt: TGTGCCAGCAGTGCCGGGAACTATCAGCCCCAGCATTTT
cdr3_aa: CASSAGNYQPQHF

clone_size: .
v_call: TRBV7-9
d_call: .
j_call: TRBJ1-4
cdr3_nt: TGTGCCAGCAGCTCCAGACAGACGAATGAAAAACTGTTTTTT
cdr3_aa: CASSSRQTNEKLFF

clone_size: .
v_call: TRBV5-1
d_call: .
j_call: TRBJ1-1
cdr3_nt: TGCGCCAGCCAAACAGGGTATCGAGGAAACACTGAAGCTTTCTTT
cdr3_aa: CASQTGYRGNTEAFF

clone_size: .
v_call: TRBV5-1
d_call: .
j_call: TRBJ1-1
cdr3_nt: TGCGCCAGCAGCGTCGGGAAGAACACTGAAGCTTTCTTT
cdr3_aa: CASSVGKNTEAFF

clone_size: .
v_call: TRBV9
d_call: .
j_call: TRBJ1-4
cdr3_nt: TGTGCCAGCAGCGTAAAGCCTACGAACGAAAAACTGTTTTTT
cdr3_aa: CASSVKPTNEKLFF

clone_size: .
v_call: TRBV3-1/TRBV3-2
d_call: TRBD2
j_call: TRBJ2-3
cdr3_nt: TGTGCCAGCAGCCTTGGGGGGGGCACAGATACGCAGTATTTT
cdr3_aa: CASSLGGGTDTQYF

clone_size: once
v_call: TRBV5-1
d_call: TRBD2
j_call: TRBJ2-1
cdr3_nt: TGCGCCAGCAGCTTGATGACTAGCACCTACAATGAGCAGTTCTTC
cdr3_aa: CASSLMTSTYNEQFF

clone_size: .
v_call: TRBV9
d_call: TRBD2
j_call: TRBJ2-1
cdr3_nt: TGTGCCAGCAGCGCCGGACTAGGTTACAACTCCTACAATGAGCAGTTCTTC
cdr3_aa: CASSAGLGYNSYNEQFF

clone_size: .
v_call: TRBV3-1/TRBV3-2
d_call: .
j_call: TRBJ1-6
cdr3_nt: TGTGCCAGCAGCCAAAACAGGGACAATTCACCCCTCCACTTT
cdr3_aa: CASSQNRDNSPLHF

clone_size: .
v_call: TRBV7-9
d_call: .
j_call: TRBJ1-1
cdr3_nt: TGTGCCAGCAGCTTAGGGGGGAGGGACACTGAAGCTTTCTTT
cdr3_aa: CASSLGGRDTEAFF

clone_size: .
v_call: TRBV6-5
d_call: TRBD1
j_call: TRBJ2-3
cdr3_nt: TGTGCCAGCAGTTATCGTGGACAGGGAGGTTATGATACGCAGTATTTT
cdr3_aa: CASSYRGQGGYDTQYF

clone_size: .
v_call: TRBV9
d_call: TRBD2
j_call: TRBJ2-7
cdr3_nt: TGTGCCAGCAGCGTAGGAGCGGGGGTCTACGAGCAGTACTTC
cdr3_aa: CASSVGAGVYEQYF

clone_size: once
v_call: TRBV20-1
d_call: .
j_call: TRBJ1-2
cdr3_nt: TGCAGTGCTAGTGGGGTTTACTCCGCGGCCTATGGCTACACCTTC
cdr3_aa: CSASGVYSAAYGYTF

clone_size: .
v_call: TRBV7-9
d_call: .
j_call: TRBJ2-2
cdr3_nt: TGTGCCAGCAGCTTTAGCGGGAACACCGGGGAGCTGTTTTTT
cdr3_aa: CASSFSGNTGELFF

clone_size: .
v_call: TRBV9
d_call: .
j_call: TRBJ1-2
cdr3_nt: TGTGCCAGCAGCTCCGGCGGAAGGGGAGGCTACACCTTC
cdr3_aa: CASSSGGRGGYTF

clone_size: .
v_call: TRBV18
d_call: .
j_call: TRBJ1-3
cdr3_nt: TGTGCCAGCTCACCTTACAGGGTGGGGAGATCTGGAAACACCATATATTTT
cdr3_aa: CASSPYRVGRSGNTIYF

clone_size: .
v_call: TRBV11-2
d_call: TRBD1
j_call: TRBJ1-3
cdr3_nt: TGTGCCAGCAGCGAGGAACCGGGACAGGGGCGGAACACCATATATTTT
cdr3_aa: CASSEEPGQGRNTIYF

clone_size: .
v_call: TRBV18
d_call: TRBD2
j_call: TRBJ2-1
cdr3_nt: TGTGCCAGCTCACCATTCGGTTCAGCGGGGGTGTCCTACAATGAGCAGTTCTTC
cdr3_aa: CASSPFGSAGVSYNEQFF

clone_size: once
v_call: TRBV5-1
d_call: .
j_call: TRBJ2-3
cdr3_nt: TGCGCCAGCAGCTCGCAATCTAGAGGAGATACGCAGTATTTT
cdr3_aa: CASSSQSRGDTQYF

clone_size: .
v_call: TRBV5-6
d_call: .
j_call: TRBJ1-1
cdr3_nt: TGTGCCAGCAGCTTGGGAGCCTTCTTTGGGAACACTGAAGCTTTCTTT
cdr3_aa: CASSLGAFFGNTEAFF

clone_size: .
v_call: TRBV10-3
d_call: TRBD2
j_call: TRBJ2-3
cdr3_nt: TGTGCCATCAGGGATAGCGGGGTGATAACAGATACGCAGTATTTT
cdr3_aa: CAIRDSGVITDTQYF

clone_size: .
v_call: TRBV24-1
d_call: .
j_call: TRBJ2-5
cdr3_nt: TGTGCCACAGCGGCAGGGGTTGGACAGACCCAGTACTTC
cdr3_aa: CATAAGVGQTQYF

clone_size: .
v_call: TRBV30
d_call: TRBD1
j_call: TRBJ1-5
cdr3_nt: TGTGCCTGGAGTTCCATGACAGGGGGGAATCAGCCCCAGCATTTT
cdr3_aa: CAWSSMTGGNQPQHF

clone_size: .
v_call: TRBV5-1
d_call: TRBD1
j_call: TRBJ1-2
cdr3_nt: TGCGCCAGCAGCCTCGGGACAGGGGTTAACTATGGCTACACCTTC
cdr3_aa: CASSLGTGVNYGYTF

clone_size: .
v_call: TRBV5-4
d_call: .
j_call: TRBJ2-5
cdr3_nt: TGTGCCAGCAGCTCCTCGACGTTAGGGGCCGGGGAGACCCAGTACTTC
cdr3_aa: CASSSSTLGAGETQYF

clone_size: .
v_call: TRBV6-5
d_call: TRBD1
j_call: TRBJ2-5
cdr3_nt: TGTGCCAGCAGTAAACAGGGGGCACAAGAGACCCAGTACTTC
cdr3_aa: CASSKQGAQETQYF